This T cell receptor beta chain appears in the sequencing data of a study of shared clonotypes between healthy human individuals. Study-wide results and caveats: Non-shared clonotypes displayed generation probabilities falling below those of clonotypes present in all four donors.

Remarks on this clone: Its antigen is unidentified.

CDR3 length equals 16 residues. V was clipped by 4 bases and J by 1 base; unmatched bases: 7. Germline lookup yields CDR1 SGHNT and CDR2 YYREEE (reference sequence). Only in-frame clones appear in the TCRdb table, and some are missing; sequencing was by immunoSEQ multiplex PCR. The table shows about 2.5 million clones, with 85% to 95% occurring only once. The TCR was taken from a man aged 18-30 years in good health. Some clones in this sample may be carry-over from other donors' samples. V gene TRBV5-4 combines with J gene TRBJ2-1; 8 bases line up with TRBD1. The material sequenced was naive CD4+ T cells from PBMCs. Noted subset: CD45RA+ positively selected. CDR3 residues: CASSEAGGRSYNEQFF. The DNA of the CDR3 is TGTGCCAGCAGCGAAGCAGGGGGCAGATCCTACAATGAGCAGTTCTTC.